One and the same sample provided the 15 T cell receptor beta chains below, sequenced in a study of cytomegalovirus exposure and HLA in healthy donors. The study ran its PCR with 60 Vbeta and 13 Jbeta primers. Repertoires were generated with immunoSEQ multiplex PCR, while TCRdb's copy carries only in-frame clones and drops some. Its table records about 52,000 clones. The specimen sequenced was PBMCs. All receptors derive from an older woman in good health and CMV-seropositive.

The chain links TRBV29-1 to TRBJ1-5, with D possibly matching TRBD1 (6 bases). Germline V gene sequence: CDR1 SQVTM, CDR2 ANQGSEA. Trimming removed 6 bases from V and 1 base from J, with 10 bases in between. This CDR3 has 13 residues. CDR3 residues: CSVRDNSNQPQHF. DNA for the CDR3: TGCAGCGTCCGGGACAACAGCAATCAGCCCCAGCATTTT.

The chain combines TRBV5-1 with TRBJ1-4; a possible D gene is TRBD1 (5 bases). The CDR3 has 14 residues. CDR1 is SGHRS, CDR2 YFSETQ, per germline. Trimming removed 7 bases from V and 7 bases from J, with 17 bases in between. CDR3 coding DNA: TGCGCCAGCGGGGCGTCGGGGGTCGGTGAAAAACTGTTTTTT. Translation: CASGASGVGEKLFF.

The chain uses TRBV19 and TRBJ1-1, with D perhaps TRBD1 (6 bases). The length of the CDR3 is 14 residues. The ends were cut back, 1 base at V and 5 bases at J, with 11 bases in the middle. The germline V gene has CDR1 LNHDA and CDR2 SQIVND (reference sequence). In DNA form, the CDR3 reads TGTGCCAGTAGTATAGTGACAGGTACGACTGAAGCTTTCTTT. Translating gives CASSIVTGTTEAFF.

The rearrangement joins TRBV29-1 to TRBJ1-2; TRBD1 aligns across 7 bases. Unmatched junction bases numbered 17, after V lost 7 bases and J lost 6 bases. Germline CDR1 reads SQVTM; CDR2 reads ANQGSEA. This CDR3 has 15 amino acids. Written as DNA, the CDR3 is TGCAGCGCTGACCCCCCCGACAGGGACCGCGATGGCTACACCTTC. Its translation is CSADPPDRDRDGYTF. The full variable domain, its missing parts supplied by reference TRBV29-1 and TRBJ1-2, is SAVISQKPSRDICQRGTSLTIQCQVDSQVTMMFWYRQQPGQSLTLIATANQGSEATYESGFVIDKFPISRPNLTFSTLTVSNMSPEDSSIYLCSADPPDRDRDGYTFGSGTRLTVV.

As for this clone: Other DNA sequences from this sample encode an identical CDR3 as well. The genes are TRBV20-1 and TRBJ1-1, with D unclear. This CDR3 has 11 amino acids. Trimming took 6 bases from V and 8 from J, leaving 13 bases between them. Germline V gene sequence: CDR1 DFQATT, CDR2 SNEGSKA (reference sequence). CDR3 nucleotides: TGCAGTGCCGCCCCCCGGGAAGAAGCTTTCTTT. This sequence encodes CSAAPREEAFF.

V gene TRBV5-5 combines with J gene TRBJ2-3; TRBD1 might be the D (6 bases). V dropped 5 bases and J dropped 4 bases, with 14 bases sitting between them. Germline values: CDR1 SGHKS, CDR2 YYEKEE (reference sequence). This CDR3 region has 14 residues. The CDR3 DNA reads TGTGCCAGCAGTCTATGGGGGCCGGCAGATACGCAGTATTTT. It is translated as CASSLWGPADTQYF.

The J gene is TRBJ2-5, the V gene TRBV29-1, with no clear D. The germline V gene encodes CDR1 SQVTM and CDR2 ANQGSEA. This CDR3 is 12 amino acids long. V lost 5 bases to trimming and J lost 3 bases, with 10 bases between them. CDR3: CSVNAVEETQYF. DNA of the CDR3: TGCAGCGTTAATGCGGTCGAAGAGACCCAGTACTTC. Full variable domain (outside the CDR3, taken from reference TRBV29-1 and TRBJ2-5): SAVISQKPSRDICQRGTSLTIQCQVDSQVTMMFWYRQQPGQSLTLIATANQGSEATYESGFVIDKFPISRPNLTFSTLTVSNMSPEDSSIYLCSVNAVEETQYFGPGTRLLVL.

This rearrangement joins TRBV19 to TRBJ2-1; 7 bases fit TRBD1. CDR3 length equals 17 residues. The germline V gene encodes CDR1 LNHDA and CDR2 SQIVND (reference sequence). The V segment lost 1 base and the J segment 4 bases; nucleotides outside the gene matches: 10. CDR3 DNA sequence: TGTGCCAGTAGTATAGGGGCAGGGGGAACCCGGTACAATGAGCAGTTCTTC. Protein: CASSIGAGGTRYNEQFF.

This chain connects TRBV4-3 to TRBJ2-3, with a weak D call TRBD2 (5 bases). This CDR3 is 13 amino acids long. Trimming removed 0 bases from V and 5 bases from J, with 6 bases in between. CDR1 and CDR2 from the germline V gene are LGHNA and YSLEER. The CDR3 protein is CASSQDRGDTQYF. The DNA for the CDR3 is TGCGCCAGCAGCCAAGATCGGGGAGATACGCAGTATTTT.

The rearrangement links TRBV19 to TRBJ2-1, with TRBD1 matching 7 bases. V was pared by 8 bases and J by 8 bases, with 6 bases of the junction left unmatched. Looked up from germline, CDR1 is LNHDA and CDR2 is SQIVND (reference sequence). This CDR3 has 12 amino acids. The CDR3 nucleotides are TGTGCCAGTGGTACAGGGGCCCATGAGCAGTTCTTC. It specifies CASGTGAHEQFF.

V gene TRBV6-5 combines with J gene TRBJ2-1; 8 bases line up with TRBD1. Unmatched junction bases numbered 11, after V lost 8 bases and J lost 8 bases. Germline CDR1 is MNHEY and CDR2 is SVGAGI. This CDR3 spans 14 amino acids. CDR3 nucleotide sequence: TGTGCCAGCCATCCGGGACAGGTTGGCGATGAGCAGTTCTTC. Translated: CASHPGQVGDEQFF.

The chain is built from TRBV19 and TRBJ2-7, with 8 bases lining up with TRBD2. The V gene's germline CDR1 is LNHDA and CDR2 SQIVND (reference sequence). V gave up 5 bases and J gave up 6 bases; unmatched junction bases: 12. The CDR3 sequence is 15 residues long. The CDR3, as DNA: TGTGCCAGTAGTGCCCGGGGGGGACACGAAGGCGAGCAGTACTTC. This codes for CASSARGGHEGEQYF.

The rearrangement uses TRBV7-2 and TRBJ1-1, with a weak D call TRBD1 (5 bases). Trimming removed 1 base from V and 5 bases from J, with 14 bases in between. The CDR3 has 15 residues. CDR1 and CDR2 from the germline V gene are SGHTA and FQGNSA. The CDR3 nucleotides read TGTGCCAGCAGCTTAGTCGGGACCGGGGGGACTGAAGCTTTCTTT. It specifies CASSLVGTGGTEAFF.

The rearrangement links TRBV19 to TRBJ1-5; D is ambiguous. The CDR3 sequence is 14 residues long. Trimming took off 2 bases at V and 3 bases at J, with 8 bases between the two ends. CDR1 LNHDA and CDR2 SQIVND come from the germline V gene (reference sequence). This CDR3 reads CASSITSPNQPQHF. DNA for the CDR3: TGTGCCAGTAGTATAACGAGCCCCAATCAGCCCCAGCATTTT.

The chain links TRBV6-6 to TRBJ1-1; D is ambiguous. The CDR3 is made up of 14 amino acids. V lost 4 bases and J lost 1, with 10 bases in between. The germline V gene has CDR1 MNHNY and CDR2 SVGAGI (reference sequence). The CDR3 region is CASSFVGSNTEAFF. In DNA, the CDR3 is TGTGCCAGCAGTTTCGTCGGGTCGAACACTGAAGCTTTCTTT.